This T cell receptor beta chain was identified in a study of liver allograft versus peripheral blood T cells. Study in general: Comparing T cell receptor repertoires in transplanted livers with those in recipients' peripheral blood was part of the design. The study, taken as a whole, reports: Repertoires found inside liver allografts reportedly differed from T cell receptor repertoires in peripheral blood.

This clonotype was seen only a few times. The antigen is unknown. TCRdb reanalysed the reads using MiXCR and keeps one entry per CDR3 protein. The sample has 8,500 to 9,500 distinct CDR3 sequences, roughly 20% seen once. V was cut by 4 bases and J by 3 bases, with 21 bases left in between. Germline loops: CDR1 SGDLS, CDR2 YYNGEE. The CDR3 is 17 amino acids. V gene TRBV9 combines with J gene TRBJ2-3; tentatively, D is TRBD1 or TRBD2 (5 bases each). The clonotype originates from a human patient who had a liver transplant. Some of the T cells may derive from the graft donor. The CDR3 region is CASSPDPGRPVTDTQYF. In DNA, the CDR3 is TGTGCCAGCAGCCCAGACCCGGGACGCCCGGTGACAGATACGCAGTATTTT.